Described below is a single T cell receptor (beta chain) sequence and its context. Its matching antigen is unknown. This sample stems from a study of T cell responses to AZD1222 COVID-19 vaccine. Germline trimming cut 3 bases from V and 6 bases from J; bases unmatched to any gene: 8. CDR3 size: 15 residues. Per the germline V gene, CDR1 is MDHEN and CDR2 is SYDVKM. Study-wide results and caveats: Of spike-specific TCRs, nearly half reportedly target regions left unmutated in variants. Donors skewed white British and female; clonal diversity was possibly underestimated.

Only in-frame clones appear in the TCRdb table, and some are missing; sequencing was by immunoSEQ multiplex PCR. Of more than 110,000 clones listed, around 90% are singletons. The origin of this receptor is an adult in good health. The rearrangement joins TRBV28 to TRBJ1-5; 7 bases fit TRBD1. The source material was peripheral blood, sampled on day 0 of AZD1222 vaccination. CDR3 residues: CASSFFTGESQPQHF. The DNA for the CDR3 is TGTGCCAGCAGTTTTTTTACAGGGGAGTCTCAGCCCCAGCATTTT.